This TCR beta chain was identified during a study of blood T cell repertoires in COVID-19. Study as a whole: Samples of COVID-19 (acute and convalescent) were obtained from the United States, Italy and Spain. Sources were T cells, B-cell-depleted T cells, or PBMCs; the material itself was cDNA or gDNA.

Per the original data handling: From reference gene primer amplification, estimates of nucleated cell counts were derived. The table came from immunoSEQ multiplex PCR; TCRdb's copy has only in-frame clones and leaves some out. That table gives V, J and clone size, and the DNA gave D and trimming. The sample has roughly 110,000 clones; about 70% are singletons. The germline gives CDR1 SGHNT, CDR2 YYREEE (reference sequence). V was pared by 4 bases and J by 7 bases, with 5 bases of the junction left unmatched. This CDR3 is 13 amino acids long. The clonotype was recovered from a human donor with acute or convalescent COVID-19. The donor label of this sample is uncertain. Sequencing used peripheral blood. The chain combines TRBV5-4 with TRBJ2-7, with 10 bases matching TRBD1. The CDR3 sequence: CASSRQGAREQYF. The CDR3 region has the DNA TGTGCCAGCAGCCGACAGGGGGCGCGAGAGCAGTACTTC. The entire variable domain, with the rest obtained from reference TRBV5-4 and TRBJ2-7, is as follows: ETGVTQSPTHLIKTRGQQVTLRCSSQSGHNTVSWYQQALGQGPQFIFQYYREEENGRGNFPPRFSGLQFPNYSSELNVNALELDDSALYLCASSRQGAREQYFGPGTRLTVT.